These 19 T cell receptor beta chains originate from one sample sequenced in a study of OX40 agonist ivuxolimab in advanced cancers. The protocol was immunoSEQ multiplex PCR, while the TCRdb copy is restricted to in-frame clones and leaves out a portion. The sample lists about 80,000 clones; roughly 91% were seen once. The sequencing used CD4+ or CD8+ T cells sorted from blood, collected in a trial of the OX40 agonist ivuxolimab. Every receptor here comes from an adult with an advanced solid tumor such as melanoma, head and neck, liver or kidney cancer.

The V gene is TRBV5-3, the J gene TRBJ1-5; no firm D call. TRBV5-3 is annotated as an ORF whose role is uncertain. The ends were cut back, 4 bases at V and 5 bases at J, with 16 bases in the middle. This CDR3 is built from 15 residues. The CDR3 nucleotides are TGTGCCAGAAGCAAACCAGGCGATCAGGATCAGCCCCAGCATTTT. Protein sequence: CARSKPGDQDQPQHF.

DNA for the CDR3: TGTGCCAGCAGTTACACCGAGGGGACCCAGTACTTC. This encodes CASSYTEGTQYF. The V and J genes are TRBV6-5 and TRBJ2-5; possible D gene TRBD2, 5 bases. V was clipped by 2 bases and J by 7 bases, with 8 bases between them. The germline gives CDR1 MNHEY, CDR2 SVGAGI. The CDR3 spans 12 residues.

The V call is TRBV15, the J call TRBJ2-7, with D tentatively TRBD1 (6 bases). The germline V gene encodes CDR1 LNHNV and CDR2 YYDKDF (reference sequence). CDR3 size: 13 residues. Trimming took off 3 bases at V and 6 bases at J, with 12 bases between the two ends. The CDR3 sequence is CATSRTGGLEQYF. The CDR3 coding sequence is TGTGCCACCAGCAGGACAGGTGGTCTCGAGCAGTACTTC.

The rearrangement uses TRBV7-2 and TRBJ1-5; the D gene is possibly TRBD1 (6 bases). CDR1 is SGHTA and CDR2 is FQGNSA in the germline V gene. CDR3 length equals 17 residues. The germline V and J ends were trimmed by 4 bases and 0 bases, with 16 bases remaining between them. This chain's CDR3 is CASSSEGGDYSNQPQHF. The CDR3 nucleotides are TGTGCCAGCAGCTCCGAGGGGGGGGATTATAGCAATCAGCCCCAGCATTTT.

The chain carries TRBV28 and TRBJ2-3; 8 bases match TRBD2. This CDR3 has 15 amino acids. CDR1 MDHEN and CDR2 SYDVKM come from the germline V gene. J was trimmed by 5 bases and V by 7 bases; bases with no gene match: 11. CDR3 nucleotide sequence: TGTGCCAGCACCCCAGCGGCGGGAGGAAAAGATACGCAGTATTTT. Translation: CASTPAAGGKDTQYF.

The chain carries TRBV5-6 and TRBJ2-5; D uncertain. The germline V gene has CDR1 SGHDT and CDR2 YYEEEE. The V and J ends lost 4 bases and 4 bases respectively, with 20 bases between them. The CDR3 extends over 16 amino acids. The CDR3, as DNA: TGTGCCAGCAGCCGCGTGGCAGCCCCCCATCCAGAGACCCAGTACTTC. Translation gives CASSRVAAPHPETQYF.

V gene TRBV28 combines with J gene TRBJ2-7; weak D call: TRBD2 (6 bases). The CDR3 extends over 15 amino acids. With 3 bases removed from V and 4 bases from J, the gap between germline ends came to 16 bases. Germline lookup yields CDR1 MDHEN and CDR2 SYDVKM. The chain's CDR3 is CASSLRAGGWYEQYF. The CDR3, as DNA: TGTGCCAGCAGTTTGCGTGCCGGGGGATGGTACGAGCAGTACTTC. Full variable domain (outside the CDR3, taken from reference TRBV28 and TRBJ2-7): DVKVTQSSRYLVKRTGEKVFLECVQDMDHENMFWYRQDPGLGLRLIYFSYDVKMKEKGDIPEGYSVSREKKERFSLILESASTNQTSMYLCASSLRAGGWYEQYFGPGTRLTVT.

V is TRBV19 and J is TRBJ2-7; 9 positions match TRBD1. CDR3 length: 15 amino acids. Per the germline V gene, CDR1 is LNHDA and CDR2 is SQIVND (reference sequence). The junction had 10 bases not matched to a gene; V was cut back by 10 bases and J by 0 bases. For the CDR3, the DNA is TGTGCCACTCACAAACCGGGACAGGGCTCCTACGAGCAGTACTTC. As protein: CATHKPGQGSYEQYF.

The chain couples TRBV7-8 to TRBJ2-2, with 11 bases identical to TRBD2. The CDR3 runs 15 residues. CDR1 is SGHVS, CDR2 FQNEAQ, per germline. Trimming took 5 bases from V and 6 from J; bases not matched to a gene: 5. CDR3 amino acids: CASSGSGGAAGELFF. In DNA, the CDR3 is TGTGCCAGCAGCGGTAGCGGGGGGGCCGCCGGGGAGCTGTTTTTT. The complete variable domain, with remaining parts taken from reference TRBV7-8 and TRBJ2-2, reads GAGVSQSPRYKVAKRGQDVALRCDPISGHVSLFWYQQALGQGPEFLTYFQNEAQLDKSGLPSDRFFAERPEGSVSTLKIQRTQQEDSAVYLCASSGSGGAAGELFFGEGSRLTVL.

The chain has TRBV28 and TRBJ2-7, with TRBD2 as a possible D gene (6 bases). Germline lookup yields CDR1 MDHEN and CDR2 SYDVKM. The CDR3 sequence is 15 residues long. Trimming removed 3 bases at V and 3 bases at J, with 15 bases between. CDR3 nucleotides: TGTGCCAGCAGTTTGGGGATGTGGAGGGGCTACGAGCAGTACTTC. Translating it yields CASSLGMWRGYEQYF. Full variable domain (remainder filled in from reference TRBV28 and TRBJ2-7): DVKVTQSSRYLVKRTGEKVFLECVQDMDHENMFWYRQDPGLGLRLIYFSYDVKMKEKGDIPEGYSVSREKKERFSLILESASTNQTSMYLCASSLGMWRGYEQYFGPGTRLTVT.

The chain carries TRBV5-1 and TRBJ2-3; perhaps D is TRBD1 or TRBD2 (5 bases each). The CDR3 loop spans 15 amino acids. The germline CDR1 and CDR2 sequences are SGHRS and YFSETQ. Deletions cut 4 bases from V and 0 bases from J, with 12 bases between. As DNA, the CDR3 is TGCGCCAGCAGCCCGGGGCAGCCTAGCACAGATACGCAGTATTTT. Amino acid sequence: CASSPGQPSTDTQYF. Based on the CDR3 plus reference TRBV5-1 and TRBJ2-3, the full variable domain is KAGVTQTPRYLIKTRGQQVTLSCSPISGHRSVSWYQQTPGQGLQFLFEYFSETQRNKGNFPGRFSGRQFSNSRSEMNVSTLELGDSALYLCASSPGQPSTDTQYFGPGTRLTVL.

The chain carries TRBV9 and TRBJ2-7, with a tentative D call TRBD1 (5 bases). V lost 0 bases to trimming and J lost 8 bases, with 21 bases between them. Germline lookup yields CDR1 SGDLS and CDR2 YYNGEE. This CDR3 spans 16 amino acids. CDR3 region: CASSVGSQGGIFQQYF. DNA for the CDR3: TGTGCCAGCAGCGTAGGGTCCCAGGGTGGTATCTTTCAGCAGTACTTC.

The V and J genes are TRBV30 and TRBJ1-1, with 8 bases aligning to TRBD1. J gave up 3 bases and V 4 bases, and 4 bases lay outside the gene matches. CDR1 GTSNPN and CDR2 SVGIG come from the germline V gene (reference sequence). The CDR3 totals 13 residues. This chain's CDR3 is CAWNTQGDTEAFF. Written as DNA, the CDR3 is TGTGCCTGGAATACACAGGGGGACACTGAAGCTTTCTTT.

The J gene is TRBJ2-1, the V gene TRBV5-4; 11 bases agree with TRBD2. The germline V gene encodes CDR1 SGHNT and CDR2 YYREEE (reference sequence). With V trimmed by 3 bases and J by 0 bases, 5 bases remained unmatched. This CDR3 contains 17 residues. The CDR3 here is CASSSGLAVHSYNEQFF. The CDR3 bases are TGTGCCAGCAGCTCGGGACTAGCGGTTCACTCCTACAATGAGCAGTTCTTC. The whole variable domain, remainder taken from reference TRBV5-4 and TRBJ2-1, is ETGVTQSPTHLIKTRGQQVTLRCSSQSGHNTVSWYQQALGQGPQFIFQYYREEENGRGNFPPRFSGLQFPNYSSELNVNALELDDSALYLCASSSGLAVHSYNEQFFGPGTRLTVL.

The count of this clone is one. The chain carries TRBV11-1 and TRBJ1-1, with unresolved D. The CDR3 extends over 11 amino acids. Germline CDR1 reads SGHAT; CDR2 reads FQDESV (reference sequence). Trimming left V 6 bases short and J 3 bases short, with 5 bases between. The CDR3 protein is CASRRYTEAFF. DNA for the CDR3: TGTGCCAGCAGAAGGTACACTGAAGCTTTCTTT.

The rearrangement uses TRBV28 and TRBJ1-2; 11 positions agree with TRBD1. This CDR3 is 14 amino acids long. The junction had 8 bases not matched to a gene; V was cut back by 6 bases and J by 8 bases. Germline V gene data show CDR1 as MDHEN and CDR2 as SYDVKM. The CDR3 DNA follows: TGTGCCAGCAGCCCTGGGACAGGGGGACGGGGCTACACCTTC. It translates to CASSPGTGGRGYTF.

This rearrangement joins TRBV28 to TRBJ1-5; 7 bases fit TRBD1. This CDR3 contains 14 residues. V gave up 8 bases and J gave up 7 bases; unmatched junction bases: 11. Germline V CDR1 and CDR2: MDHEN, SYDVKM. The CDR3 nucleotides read TGTGCCAGCTCCACAGGGGCCCCTGGGCAGCCCCAGCATTTT. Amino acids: CASSTGAPGQPQHF.

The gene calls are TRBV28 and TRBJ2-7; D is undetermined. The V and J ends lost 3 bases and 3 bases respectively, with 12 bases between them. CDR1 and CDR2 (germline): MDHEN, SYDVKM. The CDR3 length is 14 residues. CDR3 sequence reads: CASSLVDGFYEQYF. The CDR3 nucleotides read TGTGCCAGCAGTTTGGTGGACGGTTTCTACGAGCAGTACTTC.

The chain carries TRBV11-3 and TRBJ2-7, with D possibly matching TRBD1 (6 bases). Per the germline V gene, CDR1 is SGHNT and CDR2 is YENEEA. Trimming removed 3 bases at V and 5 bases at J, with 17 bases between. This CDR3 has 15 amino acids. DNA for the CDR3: TGTGCCAGCAGCTTTTTGTCAGGGGTGGGCCACGAGCAGTACTTC. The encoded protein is CASSFLSGVGHEQYF. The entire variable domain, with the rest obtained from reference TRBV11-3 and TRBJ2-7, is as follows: EAGVVQSPRYKIIEKKQPVAFWCNPISGHNTLYWYLQNLGQGPELLIRYENEEAVDDSQLPKDRFSAERLKGVDSTLKIQPAELGDSAVYLCASSFLSGVGHEQYFGPGTRLTVT.